This T cell receptor (beta chain) comes out of a study of cytomegalovirus exposure and HLA in healthy donors. Study-level background: There were approximately 400 genotyped donors. Of these, 81% fell in the genetic ancestry cluster associated with self-reported Caucasian donors.

This PCR relied on a set of 60 Vbeta primers and 13 Jbeta primers. TCRdb's table, derived via immunoSEQ multiplex PCR, lists solely in-frame clones and lacks some. The sample yields around 260,000 clones, around 80% seen once. Notes on the study in general: Reports showed the classifier diagnosing cytomegalovirus status with high specificity and sensitivity. What a later analysis reportedly showed was that an Asian-associated ancestry cluster had fewer N-insertions than the approximately 700-donor mean.

This clone occurred once. Its antigen remains unknown. Nominally healthy donors were sampled, though unrecorded immune exposures were likely. Sample: PBMCs. This clonotype was obtained from a girl aged 2-10 years in good health and CMV-seronegative.

The CDR3 DNA reads TGCGCCAGCAGCGCCGGACTAGCGCGGGCCGGGGAGCTGTTTTTT. Encoded protein: CASSAGLARAGELFF. The J gene is TRBJ2-2, the V gene TRBV4-1, with 9 positions matching TRBD2. Germline V gene sequence: CDR1 MGHRA, CDR2 YSYEKL. This CDR3 region has 15 residues. Unmatched junction bases numbered 7, after V lost 5 bases and J lost 6 bases.